This paragraph reports one T cell receptor (beta chain). Its antigen remains unidentified. Base qualities are not recorded, but no much larger clone differs from it by a single base. These data are taken from a study of memory CD4+ T cells and cytomegalovirus serostatus (dated by TCRdb to the late 2010s). Some background on the complete study: A total of about 35 healthy Belgian adults, of whom 9 were CMV seropositive and approximately 24 were CMV seronegative, were included in the cohort. CD4+ memory TCRbeta repertoires of a Belgian cohort with known cytomegalovirus serostatus were sequenced in order to replicate a published TCR-based CMV serostatus classifier. Findings and caveats that apply to the study as a whole: The original-framework classifier achieved a median bootstrapped AUC of 0.95 with a 95% CI of 0.76-1.00 on the Belgian cohort. Only CD4+CD45RO+ memory cells were sequenced, in contrast to the original study, which included naive and memory CD4+ and CD8+ populations. For predicting CMV serostatus, the median bootstrapped AUC was 0.95 using the original framework and about 0.9 using a US-trained random forest. Among the 150 or so previously reported CMV-associated TCRbeta sequences, approximately 67 showed up in the CD4+ memory repertoires, with each one found in between one and five individuals. The results were interpreted as suggesting that the CMV-associated TCR signature is mostly present in the CD4+ memory repertoire.

A FACSAria II was used to sort memory CD4+ T cells, defined as single viable CD3+CD4+CD8-CD45RO+ cells. CMV serostatus was determined with a Roche Elecsys assay detecting serum IgG against CMV pp150, pp28, p38 and p52. Following thawing, total CD4+ T cells were enriched through positive selection using CD4 magnetic microbeads. The samples came from a separate study whose specific focus was interrogating the CD4+ T cell memory repertoire. Peripheral blood mononuclear cells were isolated and cryopreserved following standard operating procedures; serum was stored at -80 °C. The staining used CD3-PerCP (BW264/56), CD4-APC (RPA-T4), CD45RO-PE (UCHT1) and CD8-Pacific Orange (3B5) antibodies, and Sytox blue was used to exclude non-viable cells. Trimming takes 4 bases from V and 5 bases from J, and the germline ends sit 9 bases apart. The germline V gene sets CDR1 to KGHSY and CDR2 to FQNENV. Reading from cysteine to phenylalanine, the CDR3 counts 13 amino acids. This entry keeps only the CDR3 DNA: 39 bases, framed from base 1.

Genomic DNA was extracted from sorted cells with the Quick-DNA Microprep Kit. Amplification of TCRbeta DNA was done with the immunoSEQ hsTCRbeta kit, following the protocol from the manufacturer. An Illumina MiSeq instrument was used to sequence the TCRbeta libraries. Under the source paper's analysis protocol: After out-of-frame sequences were removed, 2,204,828 distinct TCRbeta sequences remained, averaging approximately 72,000 per individual. Two values were used to score each individual: the count of 150 to 200 previously reported CMV-associated TCRbeta sequences and the total count of productive distinct TCRbeta sequences. A beta-binomial model was reimplemented in Python, and random forests from scikit-learn, run with default parameters, were trained on data from the US cohort. Classifier performance on the Belgian cohort was summarized as median AUC with percentile confidence intervals over 10,000 bootstrap iterations. TCRdb obtained this table from immuneACCESS and retained in-frame rearrangements with V and J assigned. These tables miss some clones; where compared with another copy, unresolved V genes account for less than half of the shortfall, and the remainder is unexplained. V, J and clone size reflect that table, while D and trimming were determined from the DNA. This sample gives around 99,000 clones in total; around 80% of them show up just once. Clones ranked in the top ten supply approximately 4% of the sample.

This TCR derives from an adult in good health and CMV-seropositive. The specimen sequenced was memory CD4+ T cells from blood. In this chain, TRBV16 is recombined with TRBJ1-5, with the D gene not clear enough to name. CDR3 reads: CASSPSRYQPQHF. The DNA sequence is TGTGCCAGCAGCCCTTCTCGGTATCAGCCCCAGCATTTT.